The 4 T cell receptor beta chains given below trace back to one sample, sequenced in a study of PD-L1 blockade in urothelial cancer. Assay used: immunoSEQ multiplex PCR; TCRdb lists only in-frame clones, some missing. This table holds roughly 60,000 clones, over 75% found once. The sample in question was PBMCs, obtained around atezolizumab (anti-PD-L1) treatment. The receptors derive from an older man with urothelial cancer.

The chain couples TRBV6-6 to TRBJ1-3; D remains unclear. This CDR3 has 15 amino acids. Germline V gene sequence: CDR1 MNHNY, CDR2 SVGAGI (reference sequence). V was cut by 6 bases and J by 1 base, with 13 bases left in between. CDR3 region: CASSNPRWSGNTIYF. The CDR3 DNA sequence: TGTGCCAGCAGCAACCCTCGGTGGTCTGGAAACACCATATATTTT.

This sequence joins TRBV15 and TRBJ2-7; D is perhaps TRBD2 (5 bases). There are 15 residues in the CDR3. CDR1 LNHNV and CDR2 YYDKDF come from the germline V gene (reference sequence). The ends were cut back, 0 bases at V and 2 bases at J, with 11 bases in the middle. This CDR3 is CATSRDAGPAYEQYF. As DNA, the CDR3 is TGTGCCACCAGCAGAGATGCGGGCCCAGCCTACGAGCAGTACTTC.

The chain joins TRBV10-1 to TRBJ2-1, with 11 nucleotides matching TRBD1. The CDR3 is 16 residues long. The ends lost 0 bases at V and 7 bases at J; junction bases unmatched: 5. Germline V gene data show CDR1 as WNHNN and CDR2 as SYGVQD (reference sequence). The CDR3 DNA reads TGCGCCAGCAGTGAGTCTCCGGGACAGGGGGTGAATGAGCAGTTCTTC. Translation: CASSESPGQGVNEQFF.

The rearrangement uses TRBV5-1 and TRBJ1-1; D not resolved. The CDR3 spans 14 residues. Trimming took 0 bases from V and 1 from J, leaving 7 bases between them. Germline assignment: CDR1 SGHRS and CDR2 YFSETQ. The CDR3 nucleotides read TGCGCCAGCAGCTTGGACAGACCGAACACTGAAGCTTTCTTT. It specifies CASSLDRPNTEAFF.